What follows are 32 T cell receptor beta chains derived from one specimen sequenced in a study of shared clonotypes between healthy human individuals. Assay used: immunoSEQ multiplex PCR; TCRdb lists only in-frame clones, some missing. The data hold 470,000 or so clones, with roughly 80% observed a single time. The sample was PBMCs. All receptors derive from a woman between 35 and 50 years old in good health. Some clones in this sample may be carry-over from other donors' samples.

For this clone: A read error may explain this, as a much larger clone is one base away. J is TRBJ2-3 and V is TRBV5-1; TRBD2 aligns across 7 bases. CDR3 length: 17 residues. With V trimmed by 3 bases and J by 0 bases, 10 bases remained unmatched. The germline V gene encodes CDR1 SGHRS and CDR2 YFSETQ. CDR3 protein: CASSSLSGGGSTDTQYF. The CDR3 nucleotides are TGCGCCAGCAGCTCCCTATCGGGAGGAGGGAGCACAGATACGCAGTATTTT.

The V call is TRBV28, the J call TRBJ1-5; 8 nucleotides align to TRBD1. V was clipped by 1 base and J by 6 bases; unmatched bases: 11. This CDR3 has 17 amino acids. Germline CDR1 is MDHEN and CDR2 is SYDVKM. CDR3 bases: TGTGCCAGCAGTTTATCGATATGGACAGGGTCGGGTCAGCCCCAGCATTTT. Translated: CASSLSIWTGSGQPQHF.

This clone has only one observation. The V gene is TRBV28, the J gene TRBJ2-5; TRBD1 matches at 7 bases. V trimming: 3 bases; J trimming: 4 bases; junction bases outside the gene matches: 11. Germline V gene data show CDR1 as MDHEN and CDR2 as SYDVKM. The CDR3 covers 16 residues. The CDR3 sequence is CASSFLVSGGIETQYF. CDR3 sequence (DNA): TGTGCCAGCAGTTTCTTGGTCTCAGGGGGAATAGAGACCCAGTACTTC.

The rearrangement links TRBV11-2 to TRBJ2-7; D gene ambiguous. The CDR3 has 12 amino acids. The V gene's germline CDR1 is SGHAT and CDR2 FQNNGV. The V end was cut by 2 bases, the J end by 4 bases, with 6 bases between. The CDR3 DNA reads as TGTGCCAGCAGCTTATACCAATACGAGCAGTACTTC. Translating gives CASSLYQYEQYF.

The rearrangement joins TRBV29-1 to TRBJ2-5, with D tentatively TRBD1 (5 bases). V lost 5 bases and J 7 bases, leaving 17 bases between the germline ends. The CDR3 has 13 amino acids. Looked up from germline, CDR1 is SQVTM and CDR2 is ANQGSEA. The CDR3 is CSVSTQTALTQYF. CDR3 sequence (DNA): TGCAGCGTTTCGACCCAGACAGCGTTGACCCAGTACTTC.

The chain couples TRBV28 to TRBJ1-1; D call uncertain. CDR3 length equals 14 residues. In germline, CDR1 is MDHEN, CDR2 SYDVKM. Trimming removed 10 bases from V and 0 bases from J, with 15 bases in between. Written as DNA, the CDR3 is TGTGCCACTGAGACAATCCATATGAACACTGAAGCTTTCTTT. It translates to CATETIHMNTEAFF.

The V gene is TRBV11-2, the J gene TRBJ1-4, with unresolved D. This CDR3 is 13 amino acids long. V was pared by 1 base and J by 8 bases, with 8 bases between. Germline V gives CDR1 SGHAT, CDR2 FQNNGV. The CDR3 sequence is CASSLGGAEKLFF. The CDR3 DNA reads TGTGCCAGCAGCTTAGGGGGAGCCGAAAAACTGTTTTTT.

The chain combines TRBV30 with TRBJ2-2; D tentatively reads TRBD1 or TRBD2 (5 bases each). The CDR3 has 14 amino acids. Germline assignment: CDR1 GTSNPN and CDR2 SVGIG (reference sequence). The ends were cut back, 5 bases at V and 5 bases at J, with 15 bases in the middle. CDR3 sequence (DNA): TGTGCCTGGGGACGGGACCCGTGGACCGGGGAGCTGTTTTTT. Its protein product is CAWGRDPWTGELFF.

The chain couples TRBV30 to TRBJ2-6, with a tentative D call TRBD1 (5 bases). The germline V gene encodes CDR1 GTSNPN and CDR2 SVGIG (reference sequence). The germline V and J ends were trimmed by 2 bases and 0 bases, with 11 bases remaining between them. The CDR3 totals 16 residues. In nucleotides, the CDR3 is TGTGCCTGGAGTCTAGGGGTCCTCTCTGGGGCCAACGTCCTGACTTTC. Its translation: CAWSLGVLSGANVLTF. The entire variable domain, with the rest obtained from reference TRBV30 and TRBJ2-6, is as follows: SQTIHQWPATLVQPVGSPLSLECTVEGTSNPNLYWYRQAAGRGLQLLFYSVGIGQISSEVPQNLSASRPQDRQFILSSKKLLLSDSGFYLCAWSLGVLSGANVLTFGAGSRLTVL.

The chain uses TRBV15 and TRBJ2-2, with D possibly being TRBD2 (6 bases). V dropped 1 base and J dropped 4 bases, with 10 bases sitting between them. The CDR3 is 15 amino acids. Germline V gives CDR1 LNHNV, CDR2 YYDKDF (reference sequence). The chain's CDR3 is CATSRGTSSTGELFF. CDR3 coding DNA: TGTGCCACCAGCAGAGGCACTAGCTCCACCGGGGAGCTGTTTTTT.

V and J are TRBV2 and TRBJ1-1; D perhaps matches TRBD1 (5 bases). The CDR3 spans 13 residues. Trimming pared 6 bases from V and 0 bases from J, leaving 8 bases between. Germline lookup yields CDR1 SNHLY and CDR2 FYNNEI. CDR3 nucleotide sequence: TGTGCCAGCAGGGGGGACTTGAACACTGAAGCTTTCTTT. It specifies CASRGDLNTEAFF.

The rearrangement links TRBV30 to TRBJ1-2, with unresolved D. The V end lost 0 bases, the J end lost 3 bases, and 14 bases lay between the germline ends. CDR3 length equals 15 residues. Germline values: CDR1 GTSNPN, CDR2 SVGIG (reference sequence). As DNA, the CDR3 is TGTGCCTGGAGTGTACCCGGGGTTACGGACTATGGCTACACCTTC. Translating gives CAWSVPGVTDYGYTF.

The chain carries TRBV28 and TRBJ1-5; a possible D gene is TRBD1 (6 bases). The V end was cut by 2 bases, the J end by 3 bases, with 11 bases between. CDR3 length equals 15 residues. Germline V gene data show CDR1 as MDHEN and CDR2 as SYDVKM. For the CDR3, the DNA is TGTGCCAGCAGTTTAGGCAGGGGCGCCAATCAGCCCCAGCATTTT. This translates into CASSLGRGANQPQHF.

The V gene is TRBV6-6, the J gene TRBJ2-4, with 8 bases that match TRBD2. CDR1 and CDR2 from the germline V gene are MNHNY and SVGAGI (reference sequence). The V gene end was trimmed by 7 bases and the J gene end by 1 base; junction bases not matched to a gene: 3. The CDR3 is made up of 14 amino acids. The CDR3 DNA reads TGTGCCAGCATTTTAGCGGGGGCCAAAAACATTCAGTACTTC. Translating gives CASILAGAKNIQYF.

This clone was seen just once. The J gene is TRBJ2-7, the V gene TRBV19; 10 bases fit TRBD2. From germline, CDR1 is LNHDA and CDR2 SQIVND (reference sequence). The CDR3 is made up of 16 amino acids. The junction had 9 bases not matched to a gene; V was cut back by 1 base and J by 6 bases. CDR3 sequence (DNA): TGTGCCAGTAGTATAGGGTCTAGCGGGAGTATCGGCGAGCAGTACTTC. This encodes CASSIGSSGSIGEQYF.

The chain couples TRBV27 to TRBJ2-1; tentatively, D is TRBD2 (7 bases). Germline V gene data show CDR1 as MNHEY and CDR2 as SMNVEV (reference sequence). This CDR3 contains 14 residues. The V gene lost 7 bases and the J gene lost 7 bases, with 17 bases spanning the gap. For the CDR3, the DNA is TGTGCCAGCAAGGGGGGAGGGCCTGTTAATGAGCAGTTCTTC. Amino acid sequence: CASKGGGPVNEQFF.

The chain employs TRBV11-2 and TRBJ2-7; 14 bases line up with TRBD2. V trimming: 6 bases; J trimming: 5 bases; junction bases outside the gene matches: 15. CDR1 is SGHAT, CDR2 FQNNGV, per germline. The CDR3 totals 18 residues. This chain's CDR3 is CASRTWGSTSGRAHEQYF. The CDR3 DNA reads TGTGCCAGCAGGACATGGGGGTCGACTAGCGGGAGGGCCCACGAGCAGTACTTC.

The rearrangement joins TRBV5-1 to TRBJ2-2; TRBD2 aligns across 10 bases. CDR3 length equals 15 residues. The junction had 8 bases not matched to a gene; V was cut back by 8 bases and J by 4 bases. The germline V gene encodes CDR1 SGHRS and CDR2 YFSETQ. DNA of the CDR3: TGCGCCAGTACTAGCGGGATCAGCGCCACCGGGGAGCTGTTTTTT. Amino acid sequence: CASTSGISATGELFF.

The chain links TRBV2 to TRBJ2-2; 7 bases are a match to TRBD1. Germline lookup yields CDR1 SNHLY and CDR2 FYNNEI. CDR3 length equals 16 residues. After removal of 7 bases from V and 3 bases from J, the junction contained 11 bases not matched to a gene. CDR3 coding DNA: TGTGCCAGCATGGCCGACAGGGTTTTAGACACCGGGGAGCTGTTTTTT. Its translation: CASMADRVLDTGELFF.

The chain couples TRBV28 to TRBJ2-3; D remains ambiguous. V was clipped by 6 bases and J by 0 bases, with 7 bases between them. Per the germline V gene, CDR1 is MDHEN and CDR2 is SYDVKM. The CDR3 sequence is 13 residues long. This chain's CDR3 is CASRNPSTDTQYF. In nucleotides, the CDR3 is TGTGCCAGCAGAAACCCTAGCACAGATACGCAGTATTTT.

V gene TRBV7-2 combines with J gene TRBJ2-7; 7 bases line up with TRBD1. V lost 5 bases, J lost 4 bases, and 8 bases stayed unmatched. In germline, CDR1 is SGHTA, CDR2 FQGNSA. The CDR3 loop spans 14 amino acids. CDR3 sequence reads: CASSQTRDSYEQYF. The CDR3 DNA reads TGTGCCAGCAGCCAGACAAGGGACAGTTACGAGCAGTACTTC.

The chain carries TRBV27 and TRBJ2-1, with D hard to call. CDR3 length: 16 residues. Germline CDR1 reads MNHEY; CDR2 reads SMNVEV (reference sequence). V was cut by 1 base and J by 0 bases, with 10 bases left in between. In nucleotides, the CDR3 is TGTGCCAGCAGTTTATTGGGCGGATTCTCCTACAATGAGCAGTTCTTC. Amino acids: CASSLLGGFSYNEQFF.

V usage is TRBV4-2 and J usage is TRBJ2-3; 9 bases are a match to TRBD2. The germline gives CDR1 LGHNA, CDR2 YNFKEQ. V was clipped by 0 bases and J by 5 bases; unmatched bases: 12. The CDR3 extends over 18 amino acids. CDR3 sequence (DNA): TGTGCCAGCAGCCAAGATTTGCGGGAGGGCCCTCGTTTAGATACGCAGTATTTT. It specifies CASSQDLREGPRLDTQYF.

CDR3 DNA: TGCGCCAGCAGCCAAGAAGACAGGCTATCCTACAATGAGCAGTTCTTC. Translating it yields CASSQEDRLSYNEQFF. The J gene is TRBJ2-1, the V gene TRBV4-3, with D perhaps TRBD1 (6 bases). The CDR3 runs to 16 residues. V lost 0 bases and J lost 1, with 10 bases in between. Germline CDR1 LGHNA, CDR2 YSLEER.

The CDR3 is CAISPGQDTDTQYF. The CDR3 region has the DNA TGTGCCATCAGTCCGGGACAGGACACAGATACGCAGTATTTT. This chain links TRBV10-3 with TRBJ2-3; 8 positions agree with TRBD1. CDR1 and CDR2 (germline): ENHRY, SYGVKD. This CDR3 is built from 14 residues. V was pared by 5 bases and J by 2 bases, with 3 bases of the junction left unmatched.

A few counts support this clone. This chain uses TRBV5-1 with TRBJ2-3; no reliable D call. The germline CDR1 and CDR2 sequences are SGHRS and YFSETQ. Trimming removed 2 bases at V and 5 bases at J, with 9 bases between. This CDR3 is 13 amino acids long. The CDR3 DNA reads TGCGCCAGCAGCTTTATGGACGTAGATACGCAGTATTTT. Its translation is CASSFMDVDTQYF.

The V and J genes are TRBV27 and TRBJ2-1; 9 nucleotides line up with TRBD2. From germline, CDR1 is MNHEY and CDR2 SMNVEV (reference sequence). V shed 6 bases and J 4 bases; nucleotides not matched to a gene: 4. This CDR3 is built from 14 residues. The CDR3 DNA sequence: TGTGCCAGCAGGCCCCTAGCGGGATACAATGAGCAGTTCTTC. As protein: CASRPLAGYNEQFF.

The genes are TRBV4-2 and TRBJ2-7; the match to TRBD1 covers 8 bases. This CDR3 is 13 amino acids long. Germline lookup yields CDR1 LGHNA and CDR2 YNFKEQ. The V gene end was trimmed by 3 bases and the J gene end by 9 bases; junction bases not matched to a gene: 7. In DNA form, the CDR3 reads TGTGCCAGCAGCCACCGCAGGGGGCTAGGGCAGTACTTC. Translating gives CASSHRRGLGQYF.

The chain carries TRBV19 and TRBJ2-1, with 12 bases fitting TRBD2. Trimming at V came to 3 bases and at J to 3 bases, leaving 3 bases not matched to a gene. Germline-derived CDR1 and CDR2 are LNHDA and SQIVND (reference sequence). This CDR3 spans 16 amino acids. The CDR3 DNA sequence: TGTGCCAGTAGTATGCGGACTAGCGGGAACTACAATGAGCAGTTCTTC. This codes for CASSMRTSGNYNEQFF.

V is TRBV5-1 and J is TRBJ2-7; 14 bases fit TRBD2. The CDR3 spans 16 residues. Germline lookup yields CDR1 SGHRS and CDR2 YFSETQ. J lost 6 bases, V lost 4 bases, and 9 bases had no gene match. The CDR3 nucleotides are TGCGCCAGCAGCGGACGCGGGACTAGCGGGAGTGGCGAGCAGTACTTC. It translates to CASSGRGTSGSGEQYF.

The chain combines TRBV7-2 with TRBJ1-2; TRBD1 is a possible D gene (5 bases). This CDR3 contains 17 residues. Per the germline V gene, CDR1 is SGHTA and CDR2 is FQGNSA. Trimming cost V 5 bases and J 5 bases, with 24 bases left between them. The CDR3 coding sequence is TGTGCCAGCAGCCCCCGACCGGGGCAGGCGGGGGGGTATGGCTACACCTTC. The encoded protein is CASSPRPGQAGGYGYTF.

The rearrangement links TRBV11-1 to TRBJ1-1; D unclear. Germline V lookup: CDR1 SGHAT, CDR2 FQDESV (reference sequence). CDR3 length equals 15 residues. Deletions cut 3 bases from V and 4 bases from J, with 15 bases between. The CDR3 loop is CASSFRTWSATEAFF. The CDR3 DNA reads as TGTGCCAGCAGCTTTAGAACCTGGTCGGCCACTGAAGCTTTCTTT.